This TCR beta chain was captured in a study of cytomegalovirus exposure and HLA in healthy donors. Study background: A later analysis reported the same platform for the roughly 110 validation repertoires and the 500 to 700 first-cohort repertoires.

From the roughly 120-subject validation cohort, which was separate from the roughly 620-subject first cohort, the donors were drawn. The CDR3 covers 18 residues. Looked up from germline, CDR1 is SEHNR and CDR2 is FQNEAQ (reference sequence). Trimming removed 4 bases at V and 8 bases at J, with 27 bases between. Here immunoSEQ multiplex PCR was the method, and the copy in TCRdb shows in-frame clones only, minus some. The sample lists 66,000 or so clones, about 97% occurring once. Comment on this clone: Its target is not known.

Notes on the study in general: Specificity for CMV antigens was confirmed in vitro for three of the CMV-associated chains. High sensitivity and specificity were reportedly achieved when the classifier diagnosed cytomegalovirus status.

Sequencing was done on a sample of PBMCs. This chain uses TRBV7-9 with TRBJ2-1, with D possibly matching TRBD2 (5 bases). This clonotype originated in a woman aged 18-29 years in good health and CMV-seropositive. In DNA, the CDR3 is TGTGCCAGCAGCTCGAGGGAGCAGGTCTCTTATTTGGGTGATGAGCAGTTCTTC. It specifies CASSSREQVSYLGDEQFF.